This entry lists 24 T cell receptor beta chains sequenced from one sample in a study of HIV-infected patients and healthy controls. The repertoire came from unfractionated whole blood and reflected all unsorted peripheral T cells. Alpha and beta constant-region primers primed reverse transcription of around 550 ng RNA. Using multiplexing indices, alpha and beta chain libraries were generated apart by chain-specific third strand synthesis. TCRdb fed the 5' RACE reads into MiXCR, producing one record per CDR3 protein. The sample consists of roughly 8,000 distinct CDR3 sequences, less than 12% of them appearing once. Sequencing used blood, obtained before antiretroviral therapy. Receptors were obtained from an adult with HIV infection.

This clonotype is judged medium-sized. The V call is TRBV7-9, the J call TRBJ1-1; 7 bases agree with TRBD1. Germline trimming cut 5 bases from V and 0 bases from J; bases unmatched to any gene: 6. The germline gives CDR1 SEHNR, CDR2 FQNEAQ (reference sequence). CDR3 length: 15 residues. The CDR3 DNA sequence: TGTGCCAGCAGCGCTCGACAGGGCCTGAACACTGAAGCTTTCTTT. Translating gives CASSARQGLNTEAFF.

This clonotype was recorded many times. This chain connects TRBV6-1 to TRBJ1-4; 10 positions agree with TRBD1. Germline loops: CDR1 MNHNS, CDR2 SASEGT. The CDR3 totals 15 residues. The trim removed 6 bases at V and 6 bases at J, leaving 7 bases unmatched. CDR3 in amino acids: CASRDRGGMDEKLFF. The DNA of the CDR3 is TGTGCCAGCAGGGACAGGGGGGGAATGGATGAAAAACTGTTTTTT.

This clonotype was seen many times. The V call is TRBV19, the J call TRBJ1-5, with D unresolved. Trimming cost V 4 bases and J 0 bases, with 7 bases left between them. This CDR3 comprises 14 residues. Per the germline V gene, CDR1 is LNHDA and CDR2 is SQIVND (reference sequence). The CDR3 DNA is TGTGCCAGTAGTAGCGATTATAGCAATCAGCCCCAGCATTTT. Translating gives CASSSDYSNQPQHF.

In DNA form, the CDR3 reads TGTGCCAGCAGCCCAGGACAGGGAATGAACACTGAAGCTTTCTTT. Its protein product is CASSPGQGMNTEAFF. The chain joins TRBV11-2 to TRBJ1-1; 8 bases fit TRBD1. Germline CDR1 and CDR2: SGHAT and FQNNGV. Trimming at V came to 5 bases and at J to 0 bases, leaving 5 bases not matched to a gene. The CDR3 loop spans 15 amino acids.

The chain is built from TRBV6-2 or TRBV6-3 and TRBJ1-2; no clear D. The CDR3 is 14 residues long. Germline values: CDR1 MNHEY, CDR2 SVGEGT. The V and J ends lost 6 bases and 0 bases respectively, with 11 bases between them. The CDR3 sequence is CASSRTGTNYGYTF. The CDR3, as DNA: TGTGCCAGCAGCCGCACCGGGACTAACTATGGCTACACCTTC.

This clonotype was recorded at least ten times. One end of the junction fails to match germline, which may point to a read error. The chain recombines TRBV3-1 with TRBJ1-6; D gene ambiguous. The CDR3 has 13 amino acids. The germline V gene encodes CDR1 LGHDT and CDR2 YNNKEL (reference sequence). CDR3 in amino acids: CASSQTRTGPGFF. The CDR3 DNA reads TGTGCCAGCAGCCAAACCCGGACGGGCCCGGGATTCTTT.

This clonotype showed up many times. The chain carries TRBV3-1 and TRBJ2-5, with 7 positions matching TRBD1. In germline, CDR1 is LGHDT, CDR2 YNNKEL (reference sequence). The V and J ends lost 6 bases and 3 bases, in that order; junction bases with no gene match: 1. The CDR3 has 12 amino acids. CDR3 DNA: TGTGCCAGCAGAGACAGGGAAGAGACCCAGTACTTC. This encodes CASRDREETQYF.

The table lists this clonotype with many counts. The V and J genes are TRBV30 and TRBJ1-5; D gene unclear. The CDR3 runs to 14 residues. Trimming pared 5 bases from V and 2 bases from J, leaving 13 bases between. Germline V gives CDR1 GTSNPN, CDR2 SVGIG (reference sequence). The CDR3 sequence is CAWGSRAGNQPQHF. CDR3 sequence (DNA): TGTGCCTGGGGGTCCCGGGCCGGCAATCAGCCCCAGCATTTT.

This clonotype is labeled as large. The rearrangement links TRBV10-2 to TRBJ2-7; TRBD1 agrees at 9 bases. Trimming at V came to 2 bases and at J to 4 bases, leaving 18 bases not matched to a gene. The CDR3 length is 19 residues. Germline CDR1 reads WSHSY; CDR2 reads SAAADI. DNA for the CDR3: TGCGCCAGCAGTGAGCTACAGGACAGGGGAAGACCGAAGTTATACGAGCAGTACTTC. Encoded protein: CASSELQDRGRPKLYEQYF.

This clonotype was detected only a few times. The CDR3 protein is CASSPARGQEKLFF. CDR3 in DNA: TGTGCCAGTAGTCCTGCCCGGGGCCAGGAAAAACTGTTTTTT. The chain uses TRBV19 and TRBJ1-4, with D possibly being TRBD1 (5 bases). Trimming took off 5 bases at V and 8 bases at J, with 15 bases between the two ends. The CDR3 extends over 14 amino acids. Germline CDR1 LNHDA, CDR2 SQIVND (reference sequence).

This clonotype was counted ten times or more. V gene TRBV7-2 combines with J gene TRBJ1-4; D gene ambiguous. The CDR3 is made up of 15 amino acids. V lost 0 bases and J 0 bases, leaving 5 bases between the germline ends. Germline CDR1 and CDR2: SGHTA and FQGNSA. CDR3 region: CASSLAASTNEKLFF. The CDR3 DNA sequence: TGTGCCAGCAGCTTAGCCGCCTCAACTAATGAAAAACTGTTTTTT.

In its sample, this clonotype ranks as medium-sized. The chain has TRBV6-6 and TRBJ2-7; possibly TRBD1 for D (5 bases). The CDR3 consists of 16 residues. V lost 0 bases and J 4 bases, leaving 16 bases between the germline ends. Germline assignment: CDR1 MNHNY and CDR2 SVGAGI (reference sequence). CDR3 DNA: TGTGCCAGCAGTTACTCGAACGTGGTAGCAGGGTACGAGCAGTACTTC. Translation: CASSYSNVVAGYEQYF.

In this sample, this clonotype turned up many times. CDR3 nucleotides: TGCAGTGCTTCGAAGGCTAGCGGTAACACAGATACGCAGTATTTT. This codes for CSASKASGNTDTQYF. The chain joins TRBV20-1 to TRBJ2-3, with 7 bases matching TRBD2. The CDR3 is 15 residues long. Germline V CDR1 and CDR2: DFQATT, SNEGSKA (reference sequence). V was clipped by 5 bases and J by 2 bases; unmatched bases: 10.

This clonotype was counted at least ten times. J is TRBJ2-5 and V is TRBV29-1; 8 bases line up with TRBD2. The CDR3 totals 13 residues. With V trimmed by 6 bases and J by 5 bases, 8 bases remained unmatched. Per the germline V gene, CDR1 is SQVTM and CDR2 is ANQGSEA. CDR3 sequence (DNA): TGCAGCGTAGAACGGGGGGGCGCGGAGACCCAGTACTTC. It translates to CSVERGGAETQYF.

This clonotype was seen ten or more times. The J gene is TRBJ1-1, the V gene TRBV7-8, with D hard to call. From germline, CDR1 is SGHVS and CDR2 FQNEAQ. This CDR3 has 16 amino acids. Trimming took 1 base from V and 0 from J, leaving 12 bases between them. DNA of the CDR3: TGTGCCAGCAGCTTAGGGTCCAACTCCATGAACACTGAAGCTTTCTTT. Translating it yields CASSLGSNSMNTEAFF.

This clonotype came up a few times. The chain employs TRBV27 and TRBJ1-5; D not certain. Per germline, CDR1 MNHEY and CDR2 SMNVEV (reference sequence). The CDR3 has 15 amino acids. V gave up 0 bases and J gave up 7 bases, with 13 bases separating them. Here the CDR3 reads CASSLSGHPGQPQHF. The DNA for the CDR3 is TGTGCCAGCAGTTTATCGGGCCACCCCGGGCAGCCCCAGCATTTT.

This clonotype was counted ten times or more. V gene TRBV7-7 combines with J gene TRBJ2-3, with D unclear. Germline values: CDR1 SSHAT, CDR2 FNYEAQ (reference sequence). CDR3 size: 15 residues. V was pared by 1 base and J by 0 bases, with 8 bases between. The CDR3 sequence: CASSLGQTSTDTQYF. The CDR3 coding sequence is TGTGCCAGCAGCTTAGGGCAGACTAGCACAGATACGCAGTATTTT.

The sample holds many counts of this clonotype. The CDR3 DNA follows: TGTGCCAGCCTAAATCCCGGGGGCACAGATACGCAGTATTTT. This translates into CASLNPGGTDTQYF. The J gene is TRBJ2-3, the V gene TRBV12-3 or TRBV12-4; tentatively, D is TRBD2 (5 bases). V lost 8 bases, J lost 1 base, and 13 bases lay in between. The CDR3 sequence is 14 residues long.

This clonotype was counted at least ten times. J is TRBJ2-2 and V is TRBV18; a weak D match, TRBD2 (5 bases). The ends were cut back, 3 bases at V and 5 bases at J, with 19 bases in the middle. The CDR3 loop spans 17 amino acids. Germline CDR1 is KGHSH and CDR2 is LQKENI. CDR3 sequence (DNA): TGTGCCAGCTCACCTGAGGGTCCCCAACGAAGTACCGGGGAGCTGTTTTTT. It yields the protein CASSPEGPQRSTGELFF.

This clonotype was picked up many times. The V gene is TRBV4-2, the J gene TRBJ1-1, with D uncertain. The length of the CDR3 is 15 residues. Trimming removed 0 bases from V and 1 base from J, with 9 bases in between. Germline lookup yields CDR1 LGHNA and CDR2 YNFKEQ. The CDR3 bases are TGTGCCAGCAGCCAAGATGCACGCACGAACACTGAAGCTTTCTTT. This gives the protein CASSQDARTNTEAFF.

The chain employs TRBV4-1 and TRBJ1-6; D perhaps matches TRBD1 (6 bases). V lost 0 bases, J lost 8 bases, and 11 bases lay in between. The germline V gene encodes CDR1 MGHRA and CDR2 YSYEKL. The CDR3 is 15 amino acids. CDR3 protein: CASSQEARGYSPLHF. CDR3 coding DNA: TGCGCCAGCAGCCAAGAGGCCAGGGGATATTCACCCCTCCACTTT.

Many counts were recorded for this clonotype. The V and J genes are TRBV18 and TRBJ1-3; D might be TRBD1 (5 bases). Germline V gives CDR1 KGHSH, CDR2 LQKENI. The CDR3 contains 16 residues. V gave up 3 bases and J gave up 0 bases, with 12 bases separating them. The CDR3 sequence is CASSPRGLSSGNTIYF. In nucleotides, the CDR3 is TGTGCCAGCTCACCGCGGGGACTGAGCTCTGGAAACACCATATATTTT.

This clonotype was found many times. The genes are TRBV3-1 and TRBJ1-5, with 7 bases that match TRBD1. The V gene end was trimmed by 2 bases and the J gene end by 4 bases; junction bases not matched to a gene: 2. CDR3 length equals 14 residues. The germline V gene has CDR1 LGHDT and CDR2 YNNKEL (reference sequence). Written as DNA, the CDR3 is TGTGCCAGCAGCCAACGGGACAGTAATCAGCCCCAGCATTTT. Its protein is CASSQRDSNQPQHF.

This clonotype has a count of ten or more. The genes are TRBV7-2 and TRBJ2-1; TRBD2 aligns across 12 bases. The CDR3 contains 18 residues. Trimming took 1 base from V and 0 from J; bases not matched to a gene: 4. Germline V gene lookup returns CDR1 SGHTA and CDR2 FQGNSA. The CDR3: CASSLGLAGASSYNEQFF. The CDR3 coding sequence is TGTGCCAGCAGCTTAGGACTAGCGGGGGCCAGCTCCTACAATGAGCAGTTCTTC.